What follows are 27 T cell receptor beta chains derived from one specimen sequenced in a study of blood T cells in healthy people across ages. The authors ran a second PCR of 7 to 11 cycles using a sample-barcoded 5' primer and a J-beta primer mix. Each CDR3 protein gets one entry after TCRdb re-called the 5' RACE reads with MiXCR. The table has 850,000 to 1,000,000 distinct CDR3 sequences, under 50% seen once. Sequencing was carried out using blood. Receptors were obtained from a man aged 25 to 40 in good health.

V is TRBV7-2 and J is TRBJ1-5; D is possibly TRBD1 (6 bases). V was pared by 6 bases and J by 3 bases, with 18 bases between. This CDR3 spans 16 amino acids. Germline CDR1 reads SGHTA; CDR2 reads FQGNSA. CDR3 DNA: TGTGCCAGCAGTCCAAGCCACAGGGTCGCCAATCAGCCCCAGCATTTT. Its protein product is CASSPSHRVANQPQHF. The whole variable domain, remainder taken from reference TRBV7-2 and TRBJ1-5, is GAGVSQSPSNKVTEKGKDVELRCDPISGHTALYWYRQSLGQGLEFLIYFQGNSAPDKSGLPSDRFSAERTGGSVSTLTIQRTQQEDSAVYLCASSPSHRVANQPQHFGDGTRLSIL.

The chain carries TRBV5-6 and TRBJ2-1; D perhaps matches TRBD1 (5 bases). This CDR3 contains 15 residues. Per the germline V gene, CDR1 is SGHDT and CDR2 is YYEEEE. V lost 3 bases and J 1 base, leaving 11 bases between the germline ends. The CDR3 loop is CASSSNDRSYNEQFF. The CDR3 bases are TGTGCCAGCAGCTCGAATGACAGATCCTACAATGAGCAGTTCTTC. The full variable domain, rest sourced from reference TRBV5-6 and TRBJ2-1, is DAGVTQSPTHLIKTRGQQVTLRCSPKSGHDTVSWYQQALGQGPQFIFQYYEEEERQRGNFPDRFSGHQFPNYSSELNVNALLLGDSALYLCASSSNDRSYNEQFFGPGTRLTVL.

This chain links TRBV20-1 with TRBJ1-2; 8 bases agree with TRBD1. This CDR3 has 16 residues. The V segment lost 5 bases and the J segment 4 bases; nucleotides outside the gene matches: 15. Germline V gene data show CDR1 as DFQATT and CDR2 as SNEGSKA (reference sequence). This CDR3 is CSAGGAGGFRGYGYTF. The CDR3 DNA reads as TGCAGTGCTGGTGGGGCAGGGGGCTTCCGTGGCTATGGCTACACCTTC.

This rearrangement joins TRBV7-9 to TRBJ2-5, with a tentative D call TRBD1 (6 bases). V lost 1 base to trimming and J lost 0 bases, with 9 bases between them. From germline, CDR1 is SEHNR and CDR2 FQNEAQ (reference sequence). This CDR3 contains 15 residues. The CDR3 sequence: CASSLVWDNQETQYF. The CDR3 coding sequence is TGTGCCAGCAGCTTAGTGTGGGACAACCAAGAGACCCAGTACTTC.

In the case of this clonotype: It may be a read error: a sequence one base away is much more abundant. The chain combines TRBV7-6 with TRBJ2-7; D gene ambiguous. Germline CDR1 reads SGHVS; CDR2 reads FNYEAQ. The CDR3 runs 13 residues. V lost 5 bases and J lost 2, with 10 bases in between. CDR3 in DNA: TGTGCCAGCAGCGACCGGCAAGCCTACGAGCAGTACTTC. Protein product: CASSDRQAYEQYF.

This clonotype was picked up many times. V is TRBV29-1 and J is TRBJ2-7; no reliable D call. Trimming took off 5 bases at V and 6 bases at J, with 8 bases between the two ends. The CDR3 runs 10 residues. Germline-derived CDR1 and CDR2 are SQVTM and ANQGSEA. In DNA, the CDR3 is TGCAGCGTTCTGGGTGTCGAGCAGTACTTC. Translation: CSVLGVEQYF.

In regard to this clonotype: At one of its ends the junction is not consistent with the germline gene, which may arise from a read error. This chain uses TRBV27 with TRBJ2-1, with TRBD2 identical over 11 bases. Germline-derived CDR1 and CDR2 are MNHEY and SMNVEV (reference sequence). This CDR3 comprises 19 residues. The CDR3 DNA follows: TGTGCCAGCAGTTGGGCTTTAGCGGGGGGGCAAGGAGAGGGCAATAAGCAGTTCTTC. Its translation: CASSWALAGGQGEGNKQFF.

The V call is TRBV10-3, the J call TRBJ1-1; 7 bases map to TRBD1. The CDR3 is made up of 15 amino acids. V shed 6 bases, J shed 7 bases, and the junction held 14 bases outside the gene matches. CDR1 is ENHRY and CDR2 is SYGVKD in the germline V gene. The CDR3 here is CAIRANMDRTDEAFF. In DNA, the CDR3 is TGTGCCATCAGGGCCAACATGGACAGGACAGATGAAGCTTTCTTT.

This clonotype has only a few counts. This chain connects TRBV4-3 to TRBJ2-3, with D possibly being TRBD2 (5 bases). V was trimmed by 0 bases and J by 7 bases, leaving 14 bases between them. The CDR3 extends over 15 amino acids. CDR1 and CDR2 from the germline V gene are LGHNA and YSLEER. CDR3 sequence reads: CASSQDSPRGYTQYF. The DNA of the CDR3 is TGCGCCAGCAGCCAAGATAGTCCGCGCGGGTATACGCAGTATTTT.

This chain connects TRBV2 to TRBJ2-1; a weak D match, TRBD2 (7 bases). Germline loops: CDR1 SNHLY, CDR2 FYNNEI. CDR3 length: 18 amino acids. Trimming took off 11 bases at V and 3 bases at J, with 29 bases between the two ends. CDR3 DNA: TGTGCCGCCAGCGGACTAGTGGGGGGCCTTACCGGCTACAATGAGCAGTTCTTC. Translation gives CAASGLVGGLTGYNEQFF.

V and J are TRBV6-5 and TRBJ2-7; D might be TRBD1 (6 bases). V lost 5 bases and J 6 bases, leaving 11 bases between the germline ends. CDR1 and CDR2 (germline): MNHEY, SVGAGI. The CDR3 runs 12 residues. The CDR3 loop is CASSRDIGEQYF. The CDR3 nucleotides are TGTGCCAGCAGTAGGGACATTGGCGAGCAGTACTTC.

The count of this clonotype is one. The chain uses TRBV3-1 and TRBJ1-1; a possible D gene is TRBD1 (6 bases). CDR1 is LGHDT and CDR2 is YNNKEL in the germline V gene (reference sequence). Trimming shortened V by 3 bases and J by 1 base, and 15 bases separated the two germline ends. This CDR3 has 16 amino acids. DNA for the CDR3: TGTGCCAGCAGCCAGGAAACCGGGACACGGAACACTGAAGCTTTCTTT. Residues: CASSQETGTRNTEAFF.

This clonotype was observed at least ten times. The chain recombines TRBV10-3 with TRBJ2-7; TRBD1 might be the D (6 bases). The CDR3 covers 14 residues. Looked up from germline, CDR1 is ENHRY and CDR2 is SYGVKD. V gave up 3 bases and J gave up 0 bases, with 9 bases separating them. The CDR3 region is CAISDPGHSYEQYF. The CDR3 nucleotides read TGTGCCATCAGTGATCCGGGACACTCCTACGAGCAGTACTTC.

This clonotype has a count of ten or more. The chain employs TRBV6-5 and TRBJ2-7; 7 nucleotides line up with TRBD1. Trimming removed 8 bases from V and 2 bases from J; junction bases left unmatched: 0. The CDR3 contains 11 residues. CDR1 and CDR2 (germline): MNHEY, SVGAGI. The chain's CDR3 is CASGTAYEQYF. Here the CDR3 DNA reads TGTGCCAGCGGGACAGCCTACGAGCAGTACTTC.

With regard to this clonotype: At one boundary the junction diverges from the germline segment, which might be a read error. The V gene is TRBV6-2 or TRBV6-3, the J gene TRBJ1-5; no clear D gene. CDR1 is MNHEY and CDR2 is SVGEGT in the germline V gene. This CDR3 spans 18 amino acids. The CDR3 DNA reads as TGTGCCAGCAGCTACTCCGGAGGGCTTCTCGGGAGGAATCAGCCCCAGCATTTT. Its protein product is CASSYSGGLLGRNQPQHF.

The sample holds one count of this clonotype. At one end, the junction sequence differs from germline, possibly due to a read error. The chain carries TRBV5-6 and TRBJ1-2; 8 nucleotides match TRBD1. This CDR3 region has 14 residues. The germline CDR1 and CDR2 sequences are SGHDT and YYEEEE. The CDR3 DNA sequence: TGTGCCAGCAGCCCGGACAGGGTTAACTATGGCTACATCTTC. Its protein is CASSPDRVNYGYIF.

DNA of the CDR3: TGCGCCAGCAGCGACGGGACTAGCGGGGGGATCACAGATACGCAGTATTTT. It yields the protein CASSDGTSGGITDTQYF. This sequence joins TRBV5-1 and TRBJ2-3, with 15 nucleotides matching TRBD2. V was clipped by 4 bases and J by 2 bases; unmatched bases: 5. The germline CDR1 and CDR2 sequences are SGHRS and YFSETQ. The CDR3 has 17 amino acids.

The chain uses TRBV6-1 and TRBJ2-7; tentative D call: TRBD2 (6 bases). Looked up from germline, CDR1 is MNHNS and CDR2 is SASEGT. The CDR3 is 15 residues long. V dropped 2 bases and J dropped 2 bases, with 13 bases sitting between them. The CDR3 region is CASSEPGDAAYEQYF. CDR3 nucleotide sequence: TGTGCCAGCAGTGAACCGGGGGACGCCGCCTACGAGCAGTACTTC.

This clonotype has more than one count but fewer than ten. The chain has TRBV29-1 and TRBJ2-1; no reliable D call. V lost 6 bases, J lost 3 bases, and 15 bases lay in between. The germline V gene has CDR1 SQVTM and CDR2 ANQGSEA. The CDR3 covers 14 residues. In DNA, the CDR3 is TGCAGCGTCGCAGTGGGAATAGTCTACAATGAGCAGTTCTTC. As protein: CSVAVGIVYNEQFF.

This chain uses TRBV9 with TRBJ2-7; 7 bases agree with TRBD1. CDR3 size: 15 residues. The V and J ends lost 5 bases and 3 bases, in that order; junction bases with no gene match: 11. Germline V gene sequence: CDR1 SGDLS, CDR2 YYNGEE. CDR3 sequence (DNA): TGTGCCAGCAGTTACCGGGACAGTGGAAACTACGAGCAGTACTTC. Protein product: CASSYRDSGNYEQYF.

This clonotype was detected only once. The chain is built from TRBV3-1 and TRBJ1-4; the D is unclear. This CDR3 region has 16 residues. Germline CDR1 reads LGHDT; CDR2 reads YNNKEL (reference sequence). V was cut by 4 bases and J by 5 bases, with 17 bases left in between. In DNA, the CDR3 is TGTGCCAGCAGCCGCGGCGTCGGGAAGCAGAATGAAAAACTGTTTTTT. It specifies CASSRGVGKQNEKLFF.

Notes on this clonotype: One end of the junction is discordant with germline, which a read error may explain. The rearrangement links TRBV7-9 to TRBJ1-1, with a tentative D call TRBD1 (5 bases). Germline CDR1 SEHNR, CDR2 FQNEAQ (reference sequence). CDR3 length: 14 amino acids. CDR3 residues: CAGSSVQGNTEAFF. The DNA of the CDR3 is TGTGCCGGCAGCTCGGTTCAGGGAAACACTGAAGCTTTCTTT.

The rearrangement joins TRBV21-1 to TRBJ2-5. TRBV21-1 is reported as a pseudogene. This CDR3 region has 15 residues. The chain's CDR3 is CASSKAHGQGETQYF. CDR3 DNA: TGTGCCAGCAGCAAAGCGCACGGCCAAGGAGAGACCCAGTACTTC.

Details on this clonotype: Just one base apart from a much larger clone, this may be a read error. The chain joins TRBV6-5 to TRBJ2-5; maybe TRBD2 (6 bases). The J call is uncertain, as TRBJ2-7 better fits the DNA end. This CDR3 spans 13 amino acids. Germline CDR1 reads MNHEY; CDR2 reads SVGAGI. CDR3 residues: CTSRPGGSYEQYF. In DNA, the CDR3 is TGTACCAGCAGACCCGGGGGCTCCTACGAGCAGTACTTC.

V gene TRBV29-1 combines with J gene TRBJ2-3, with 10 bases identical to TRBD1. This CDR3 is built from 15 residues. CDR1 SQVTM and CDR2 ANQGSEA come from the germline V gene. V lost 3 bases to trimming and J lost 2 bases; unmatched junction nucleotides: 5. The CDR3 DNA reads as TGCAGCGTTGAGCTCGGGACAGGGGTCACAGATACGCAGTATTTT. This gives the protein CSVELGTGVTDTQYF.

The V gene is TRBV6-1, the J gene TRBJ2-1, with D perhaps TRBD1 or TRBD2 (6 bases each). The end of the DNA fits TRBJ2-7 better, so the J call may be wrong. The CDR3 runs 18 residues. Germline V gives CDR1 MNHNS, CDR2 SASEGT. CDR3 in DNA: TGTGCCAGCAGTGAAGTACAATATCGGGGGCTCACCTACAATGAGCAGTACTTC. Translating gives CASSEVQYRGLTYNEQYF.

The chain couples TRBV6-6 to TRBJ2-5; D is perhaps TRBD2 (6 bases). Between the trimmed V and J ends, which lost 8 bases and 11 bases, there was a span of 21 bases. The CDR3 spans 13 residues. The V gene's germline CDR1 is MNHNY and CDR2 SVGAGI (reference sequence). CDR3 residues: CASGEDGLLAQYF. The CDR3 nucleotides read TGTGCCAGCGGGGAGGACGGACTTCTCGCGCAGTACTTC.